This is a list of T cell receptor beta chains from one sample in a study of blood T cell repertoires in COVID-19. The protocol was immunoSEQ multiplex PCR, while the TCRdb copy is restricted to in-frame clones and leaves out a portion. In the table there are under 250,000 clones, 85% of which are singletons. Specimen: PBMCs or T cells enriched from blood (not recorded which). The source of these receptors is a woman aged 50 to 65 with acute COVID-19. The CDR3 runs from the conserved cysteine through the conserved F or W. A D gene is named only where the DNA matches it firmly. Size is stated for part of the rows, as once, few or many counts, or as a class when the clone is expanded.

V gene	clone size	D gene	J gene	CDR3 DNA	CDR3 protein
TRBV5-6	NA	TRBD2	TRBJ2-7	TGTGCCAGCGGGAGCGGGGCGGGCGAGCAGTACTTC	CASGSGAGEQYF
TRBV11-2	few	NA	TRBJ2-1	TGTGCCAGCAGCGCGGAAAGGGGCAGCTACAATGAGCAGTTCTTC	CASSAERGSYNEQFF
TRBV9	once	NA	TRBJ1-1	TGTGCCAGCAGCGTAGAAGGGGACACTGAAGCTTTCTTT	CASSVEGDTEAFF
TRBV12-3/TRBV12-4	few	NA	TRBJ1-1	TGTGCCAGCAGTCACTACACTGAAGCTTTCTTT	CASSHYTEAFF
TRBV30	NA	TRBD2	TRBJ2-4	TGTGCCTGGAGTCTGAACGGGGGGGCCAAAAACATTCAGTACTTC	CAWSLNGGAKNIQYF
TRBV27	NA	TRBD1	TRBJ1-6	TGTGCCAGCAGCTTATCCTTCGACAGGGGTCTTCTCCACTTT	CASSLSFDRGLLHF
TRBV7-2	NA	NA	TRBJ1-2	TGTGCCAGCAGCTTATTAATGACAGGCTATGGCTACACCTTC	CASSLLMTGYGYTF
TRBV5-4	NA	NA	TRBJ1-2	TGTGCCACCACCCCCCCGAGACAGCCTAATGGCTACACCTTC	CATTPPRQPNGYTF
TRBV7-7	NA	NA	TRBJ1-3	TGTGCCAGCAGCTCAGGGACACCGGGCTCTGGAAACACCATATATTTT	CASSSGTPGSGNTIYF
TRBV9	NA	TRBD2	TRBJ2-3	TGTGCCAGCAGCGTAGTGGCTAGCGGGTCAGATACGCAGTATTTT	CASSVVASGSDTQYF
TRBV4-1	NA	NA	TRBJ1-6	TGCGCCAGCAGCCAAGTGGGGGGGGGTTCACCCCTCCACTTT	CASSQVGGGSPLHF
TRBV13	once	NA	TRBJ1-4	TGTGCCAGCAGCTTAGGGCGAACTAATGAAAAACTGTTTTTT	CASSLGRTNEKLFF
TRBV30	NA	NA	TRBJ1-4	TGTGCCTGGAGTAATCAAGGGGTTCGTGAAAAACTGTTTTTT	CAWSNQGVREKLFF
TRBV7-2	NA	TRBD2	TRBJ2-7	TGTGCCAGCAGCTTAAGCGGGGGGGCCTACGAGCAGTACTTC	CASSLSGGAYEQYF
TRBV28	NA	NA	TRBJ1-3	TGTGCCAGCAGTCCCTCGGACAGCGCTGGAACCACCATATATTTT	CASSPSDSAGTTIYF
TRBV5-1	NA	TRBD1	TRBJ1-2	TGCGCCAGCAGCTCGAAACAGGGGGGTGGCTACACCTTC	CASSSKQGGGYTF
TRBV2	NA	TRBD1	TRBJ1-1	TGTGCCAGCAGGCGACAGGGGGCCGGTGAAGCTTTCTTT	CASRRQGAGEAFF
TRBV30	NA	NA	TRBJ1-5	TGTGCCTGGAGTGTGTGGGGGGACGGCAATCAGCCCCAGCATTTT	CAWSVWGDGNQPQHF
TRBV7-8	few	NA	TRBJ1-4	TGTGCCAGCAGCTTTGGGGAGACCTCAACTAATGAAAAACTGTTTTTT	CASSFGETSTNEKLFF
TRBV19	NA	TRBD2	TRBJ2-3	TGTGCCAGTAGCCCCCCTTCGGGGGGGGCGGCAGATACGCAGTATTTT	CASSPPSGGAADTQYF
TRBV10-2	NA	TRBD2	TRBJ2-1	TGCGCCAGCAGTGATCGGGGGGGCTCCTACAATGAGCAGTTCTTC	CASSDRGGSYNEQFF
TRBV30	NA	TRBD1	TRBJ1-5	TGTGCCTGGAGTGGGGGGACAGGTAGCAATCAGCCCCAGCATTTT	CAWSGGTGSNQPQHF
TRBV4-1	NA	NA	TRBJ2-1	TGCGCCAGCAGCCACCTGGGGGTGACTAGCTACAATGAGCAGTTCTTC	CASSHLGVTSYNEQFF
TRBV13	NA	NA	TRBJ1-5	TGTGCCAGCAGCGCAAGGGACACTACCAGCAATCAGCCCCAGCATTTT	CASSARDTTSNQPQHF
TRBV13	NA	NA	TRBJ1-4	TGTGCCAGCAGCCTAGGGGCGGGTTTTGGAAAACTGTTTTTT	CASSLGAGFGKLFF
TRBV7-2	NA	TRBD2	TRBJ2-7	TGTGCCAGCAGCTCCCGGCGCGGCGGGGGGGCGTCCGAGCAGTACTTC	CASSSRRGGGASEQYF
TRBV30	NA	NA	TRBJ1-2	TGTGCCTGGAGTGTGGCGGGCTTTAACTATGGCTACACCTTC	CAWSVAGFNYGYTF
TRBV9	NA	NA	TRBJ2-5	TGTGCCAGCAGCGTAGCCCCAGGGGGGCGGGAGACCCAGTACTTC	CASSVAPGGRETQYF
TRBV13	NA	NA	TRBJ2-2	TGTGCCGGGGGCGCAGGCGGGGAGCTGTTTTTT	CAGGAGGELFF
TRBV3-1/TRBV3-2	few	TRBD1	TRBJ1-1	TGTGCCAGCAGCCACGGAGGGGGCGGCGGGGCTTTCTTT	CASSHGGGGGAFF
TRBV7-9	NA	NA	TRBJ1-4	TGTGCCAGCAGCTCCGAGAGGGATGAAAAACTGTTTTTT	CASSSERDEKLFF
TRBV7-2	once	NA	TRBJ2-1	TGTGCCAGCAGCCAAGGACAGAGTTACAATGAGCAGTTCTTC	CASSQGQSYNEQFF
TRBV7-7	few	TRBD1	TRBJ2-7	TGTGCCAGCAGCCGAGGGACAGGGAGAACCTACGAGCAGTACTTC	CASSRGTGRTYEQYF
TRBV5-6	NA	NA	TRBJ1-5	TGTGCCAGCAGCTTGGGGGGCTGGGGCAATCAGCCCCAGCATTTT	CASSLGGWGNQPQHF
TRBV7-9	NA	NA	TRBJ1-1	TGTGCCAGCAGCTTAGCAGAGGCAGGGAAGAACGCTGAAGCTTTCTTT	CASSLAEAGKNAEAFF
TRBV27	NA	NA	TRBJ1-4	TGTGCCAGCAGTCTCAAGGCGGGGTGGGCTAATGAAAAACTGTTTTTT	CASSLKAGWANEKLFF
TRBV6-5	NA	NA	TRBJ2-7	TGTGCCAGCAGAAAAGGTCCCGAACAGGCCTACGAGCAGTACTTC	CASRKGPEQAYEQYF
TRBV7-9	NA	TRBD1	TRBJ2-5	TGTGCCAGCAGCTCCGGGACAGGGGCCCAAGAGACCCAGTACTTC	CASSSGTGAQETQYF
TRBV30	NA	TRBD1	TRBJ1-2	TGTGCCTGGAGGATCACCGGGACAGGGGCTCTTGGCTACACCTTC	CAWRITGTGALGYTF
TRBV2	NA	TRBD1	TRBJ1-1	TGTGCCAGCAGCCCGACAGGGGTGCTAAACACTGAAGCTTTCTTT	CASSPTGVLNTEAFF
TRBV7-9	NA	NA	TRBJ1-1	TGTGCCAGCAGTCAAGGGGGTAGTAGCACTGAAGCTTTCTTT	CASSQGGSSTEAFF
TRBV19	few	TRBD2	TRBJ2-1	TGTGCCAGTAGTCAATTCAGCGGGGGGGCCGATGAGCAGTTCTTC	CASSQFSGGADEQFF
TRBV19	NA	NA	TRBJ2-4	TGTGCCAGTAGTATAGATCGTCCCAGTGGAAACATTCAGTACTTC	CASSIDRPSGNIQYF
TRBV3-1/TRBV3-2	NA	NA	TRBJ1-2	TGTGCCAGCAGCCCCCGGCTCGGGACTAACTATGGCTACACCTTC	CASSPRLGTNYGYTF
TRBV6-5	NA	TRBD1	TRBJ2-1	TGTGCCAGCAGTTACAAGACAGGGGGTGAGCAGTTCTTC	CASSYKTGGEQFF
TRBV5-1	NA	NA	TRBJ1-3	TGCGCCAGCAGCATAATGGGGGGCTCTGGAAACACCATATATTTT	CASSIMGGSGNTIYF
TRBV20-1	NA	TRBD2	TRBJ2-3	TGCAGTGCTAGTGTAGCGGGGATAGATACGCAGTATTTT	CSASVAGIDTQYF
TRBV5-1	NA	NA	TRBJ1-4	TGCGCCAGCAGCTTGCAGGATAATGAAAAACTGTTTTTT	CASSLQDNEKLFF
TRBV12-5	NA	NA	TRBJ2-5	TGTGCTAGTGGCCTCTCGGGTAAAGAGACCCAGTACTTC	CASGLSGKETQYF
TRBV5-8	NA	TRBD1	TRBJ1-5	TGTGCCAGCAGCTTCGGAGACAGGGACTCCCAGCCCCAGCATTTT	CASSFGDRDSQPQHF
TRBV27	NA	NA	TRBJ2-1	TGTGCCAGCAGTTTTGCGGGAACTTCCTACAATGAGCAGTTCTTC	CASSFAGTSYNEQFF
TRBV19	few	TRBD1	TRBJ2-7	TGTGCCAGTAGTCCGCGGACAGGGTGGAACGAGCAGTACTTC	CASSPRTGWNEQYF
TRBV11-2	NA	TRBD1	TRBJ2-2	TGTGCCAGCAGCTTATTTGGGACAGGGATTTCGGCGAACACCGGGGAGCTGTTTTTT	CASSLFGTGISANTGELFF
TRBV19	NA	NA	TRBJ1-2	TGTGCCAGTAGTATAGGTGAGGGAGGTGGCTACACCTTC	CASSIGEGGGYTF
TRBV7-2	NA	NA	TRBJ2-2	TGTGCCAGCAGCAGAGGACAGTCGGGAACCGGGGAGCTGTTTTTT	CASSRGQSGTGELFF